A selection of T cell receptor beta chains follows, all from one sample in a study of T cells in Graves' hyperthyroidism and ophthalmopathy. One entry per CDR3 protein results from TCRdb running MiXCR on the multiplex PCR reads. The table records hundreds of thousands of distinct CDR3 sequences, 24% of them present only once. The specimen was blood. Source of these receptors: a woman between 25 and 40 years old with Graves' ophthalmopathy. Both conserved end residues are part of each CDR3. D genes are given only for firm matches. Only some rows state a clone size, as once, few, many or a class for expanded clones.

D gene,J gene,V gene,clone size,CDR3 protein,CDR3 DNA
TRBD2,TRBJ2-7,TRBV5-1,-,CASSLRTSGGGSYEQYF,TGCGCCAGCAGCTTGCGGACTAGCGGGGGTGGCTCCTACGAGCAGTACTTC
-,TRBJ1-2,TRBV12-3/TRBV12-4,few,CASSTMTVNYGYTF,TGTGCCAGCAGTACTATGACAGTGAACTATGGCTACACCTTC
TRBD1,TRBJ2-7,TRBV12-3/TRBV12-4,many,CASSTDRVGEQYF,TGTGCCAGCAGCACGGACAGGGTCGGCGAGCAGTACTTC
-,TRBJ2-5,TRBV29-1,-,CSVELGELKRSQYF,TGCAGCGTTGAACTCGGGGAACTTAAACGGTCCCAGTACTTC
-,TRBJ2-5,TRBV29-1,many,CSAAGGLEETQYF,TGCAGCGCGGCTGGTGGTCTGGAAGAGACCCAGTACTTC
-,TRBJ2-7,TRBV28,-,CASSPRSGTSYEQYF,TGTGCCAGCAGCCCCCGCTCCGGGACATCCTACGAGCAGTACTTC
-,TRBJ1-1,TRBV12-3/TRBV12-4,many,CASRQSGPTEAFF,TGTGCCAGCAGGCAGAGTGGACCCACTGAAGCTTTCTTT
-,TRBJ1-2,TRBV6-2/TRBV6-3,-,CASQENYGYTF,TGTGCCAGCCAGGAGAACTATGGCTACACCTTC
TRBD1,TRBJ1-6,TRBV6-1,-,CASSTGTGANSPLHF,TGTGCCAGTTCGACCGGGACAGGCGCAAATTCACCCCTCCACTTT
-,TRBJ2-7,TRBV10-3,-,CAISRQGGSYEQYF,TGTGCCATCAGTAGACAGGGAGGTTCCTACGAGCAGTACTTC
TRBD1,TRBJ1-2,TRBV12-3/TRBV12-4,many,CASKKGAGSGYTF,TGTGCCAGCAAGAAGGGGGCAGGCTCTGGCTACACCTTC
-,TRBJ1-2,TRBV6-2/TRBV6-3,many,CASRDGRRGYTF,TGTGCCAGCCGGGATGGGAGGCGAGGCTACACCTTC
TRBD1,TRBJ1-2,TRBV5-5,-,CASSAGGIINYGYTF,TGTGCCAGCAGCGCAGGGGGGATTATTAACTATGGCTACACCTTC
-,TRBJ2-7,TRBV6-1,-,CASSESDSYYEQYF,TGTGCCAGCAGTGAATCGGACTCCTACTACGAGCAGTACTTC
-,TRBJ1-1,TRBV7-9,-,CASSSPDAEGTEAFF,TGTGCCAGCAGCTCACCCGACGCCGAGGGAACTGAAGCTTTCTTT
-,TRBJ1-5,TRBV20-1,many,CSASIAGTGNQPQHF,TGCAGTGCTAGTATCGCAGGCACGGGCAATCAGCCCCAGCATTTT
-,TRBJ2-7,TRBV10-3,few,CAISEARTDSYEQYF,TGTGCCATCAGTGAAGCTAGGACAGACTCCTACGAGCAGTACTTC
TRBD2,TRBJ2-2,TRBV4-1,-,CASSHGTSGGIGGELFF,TGCGCCAGCAGCCACGGGACTAGCGGGGGGATCGGCGGGGAGCTGTTTTTT
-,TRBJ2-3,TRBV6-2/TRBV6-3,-,CASRNGTPPVDTQYF,TGTGCCAGCAGAAATGGGACCCCGCCGGTGGATACGCAGTATTTT
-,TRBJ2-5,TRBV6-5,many,CASSYTRQAKETQYF,TGTGCCAGCAGTTACACCCGGCAGGCCAAAGAGACCCAGTACTTC
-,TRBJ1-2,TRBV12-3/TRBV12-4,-,CASRTFPYGYTF,TGTGCCAGCCGGACCTTCCCCTATGGCTACACCTTC
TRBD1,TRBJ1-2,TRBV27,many,CASTPTGGNYGYTF,TGTGCCAGCACACCAACAGGGGGCAACTATGGCTACACCTTC
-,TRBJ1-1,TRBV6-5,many,CASRSDGGLAFF,TGTGCCAGCAGGTCCGACGGGGGCTTAGCTTTCTTT
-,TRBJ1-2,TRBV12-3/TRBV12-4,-,CASRGISGGYTF,TGTGCCAGCCGGGGCATCTCAGGCGGCTACACCTTC
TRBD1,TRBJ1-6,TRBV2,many,CASSEQGAYNSPLHF,TGTGCCAGCAGTGAACAGGGGGCTTATAATTCACCCCTCCACTTT
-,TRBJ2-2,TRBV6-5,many,CASRLGAANTGELFF,TGTGCCAGCAGGTTGGGGGCCGCGAACACCGGGGAGCTGTTTTTT
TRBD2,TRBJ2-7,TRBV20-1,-,CSARRLAGLYEQYF,TGCAGTGCTCGCCGACTAGCGGGACTCTACGAGCAGTACTTC
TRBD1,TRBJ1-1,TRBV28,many,CAADKGLETGSRNTEALF,TGTGCCGCCGATAAGGGTCTGGAGACAGGGAGTCGGAACACTGAAGCTCTCTTT
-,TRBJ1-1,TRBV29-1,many,CSVEAVTAEAFF,TGCAGCGTTGAAGCTGTGACGGCTGAAGCTTTCTTT
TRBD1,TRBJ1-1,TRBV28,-,CATSPGQTFEAFF,TGTGCCACCTCGCCGGGACAGACTTTTGAAGCTTTCTTT
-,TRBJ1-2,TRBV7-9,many,CASSLTVRGDGYTF,TGTGCCAGCAGCTTAACGGTCAGGGGAGACGGCTACACCTTC
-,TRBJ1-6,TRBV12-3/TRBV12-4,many,CASTLAGGLGSPLHF,TGTGCCAGCACCCTGGCCGGGGGGCTCGGATCACCCCTCCACTTT
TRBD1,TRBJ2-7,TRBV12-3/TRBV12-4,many,CASSPTGEGYEQYF,TGTGCCAGCAGTCCGACAGGGGAAGGCTACGAGCAGTACTTC
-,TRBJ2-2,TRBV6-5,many,CASSLYPHGTGIAGELFF,TGTGCCAGCAGCTTATACCCCCACGGCACCGGGATTGCCGGGGAGCTGTTTTTT
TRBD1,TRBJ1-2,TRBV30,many,CAWSVRRQGFGYTF,TGTGCCTGGAGTGTAAGGAGACAGGGGTTTGGCTACACCTTC
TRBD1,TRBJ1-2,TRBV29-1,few,CSAPLGTGSGYTF,TGCAGCGCCCCACTCGGGACAGGGAGCGGCTACACCTTC
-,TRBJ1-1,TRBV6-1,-,CASSPTGFYTEAFF,TGTGCCAGCAGCCCCACAGGGTTTTACACTGAAGCTTTCTTT
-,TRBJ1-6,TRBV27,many,CASSLWSGYNSPLHF,TGTGCCAGCAGTTTATGGTCAGGTTATAATTCACCCCTCCACTTT
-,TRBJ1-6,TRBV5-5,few,CASSLNPNSPLHF,TGTGCCAGCAGCTTGAATCCAAATTCACCCCTCCACTTT
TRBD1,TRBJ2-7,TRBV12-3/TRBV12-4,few,CASSRDRDSEQYF,TGTGCCTCCTCCCGGGACAGGGACTCCGAGCAGTACTTC
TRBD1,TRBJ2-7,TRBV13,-,CASSPGTGADYEQYF,TGTGCCAGCAGTCCCGGGACAGGGGCCGACTACGAGCAGTACTTC
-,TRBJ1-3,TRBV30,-,CAWNPGMADTIYF,TGTGCCTGGAACCCAGGGATGGCGGACACCATATATTTT
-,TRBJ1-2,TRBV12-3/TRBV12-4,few,CASSLGGGPGATRNYGYTF,TGTGCCAGCAGTTTAGGAGGGGGGCCAGGGGCGACAAGAAACTATGGCTACACCTTC
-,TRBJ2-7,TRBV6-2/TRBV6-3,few,CASWGSSYEQYF,TGTGCCAGCTGGGGATCCTCCTACGAGCAGTACTTC
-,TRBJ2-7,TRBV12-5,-,CASGALNEQYF,TGTGCTAGTGGTGCCTTAAACGAGCAGTACTTC
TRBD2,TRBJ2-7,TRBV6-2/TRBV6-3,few,CASSYSGLGPTHEQYF,TGTGCCAGCAGTTACTCGGGACTAGGCCCCACCCACGAGCAGTACTTC
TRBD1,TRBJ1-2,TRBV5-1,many,CASSSILGTGQGYTF,TGCGCCAGCAGCTCTATCCTCGGGACAGGGCAAGGCTACACCTTC
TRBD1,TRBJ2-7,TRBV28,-,CASRGVGTGSYEQYF,TGTGCCAGCAGGGGCGTTGGGACAGGGTCCTACGAGCAGTACTTC
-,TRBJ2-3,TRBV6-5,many,CASSYWLGSGVPTQYF,TGTGCCAGCAGTTACTGGCTTGGATCGGGGGTGCCTACGCAGTATTTT
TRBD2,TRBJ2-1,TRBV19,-,CASSNPGLAGGSSYNEQFF,TGTGCCAGTAGTAATCCGGGACTAGCGGGCGGTAGCTCCTACAATGAGCAGTTCTTC
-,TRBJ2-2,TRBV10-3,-,CAIEAVANTGELFF,TGTGCCATCGAGGCGGTCGCGAACACCGGGGAGCTGTTTTTT
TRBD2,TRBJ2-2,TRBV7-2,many,CASSLARGGAGELFF,TGTGCCAGCAGCTTAGCGCGCGGGGGGGCCGGGGAGCTGTTTTTT
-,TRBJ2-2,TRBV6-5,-,CASSYSGGNTGELFF,TGTGCCAGCAGTTACTCCGGGGGAAACACCGGGGAGCTGTTTTTT
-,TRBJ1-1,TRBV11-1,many,CASSDRQTAEAFF,TGTGCCAGCAGCGATCGACAGACAGCTGAAGCTTTCTTT
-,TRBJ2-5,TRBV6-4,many,CASNEREGPPRWTETQYF,TGTGCCAGCAACGAAAGGGAAGGTCCTCCCCGGTGGACAGAGACCCAGTACTTC
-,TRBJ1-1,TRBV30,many,CAWSDHPGLEAFF,TGTGCCTGGAGTGACCACCCCGGCCTTGAAGCTTTCTTT
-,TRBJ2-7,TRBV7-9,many,CASSSTKTNTYEQYF,TGTGCCAGCAGCTCGACTAAAACCAATACCTACGAGCAGTACTTC
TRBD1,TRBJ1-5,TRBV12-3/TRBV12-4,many,CASSTQGASNQPQHF,TGTGCCAGCAGCACACAGGGGGCCAGCAATCAGCCCCAGCATTTT
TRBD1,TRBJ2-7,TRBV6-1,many,CASSQQQGAYEQYF,TGTGCCAGCAGTCAACAACAGGGGGCATACGAGCAGTACTTC
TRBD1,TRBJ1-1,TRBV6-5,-,CASSYSQGGYTEAFF,TGTGCCAGCAGTTACTCGCAGGGGGGATACACTGAAGCTTTCTTT